Following are 8 T cell receptor beta chains from one sample sequenced in a study of graft-versus-host responses after intestinal transplantation. Libraries were prepared by immunoSEQ multiplex PCR; TCRdb keeps only in-frame clonotypes and omits some of them. The repertoire has around 100,000 clones, roughly 87% of them found once; the top ten carry 0.9% to 1%. These TCRs' antigens remain unknown. Sample: unstimulated CD4+ T cells sorted from spleen or lymph node cells, taken before transplant. All receptors derive from a human donor who was the organ donor for an intestinal transplant.

The chain recombines TRBV2 with TRBJ1-2; D is possibly TRBD1 (6 bases). V gave up 6 bases and J gave up 8 bases, with 16 bases separating them. CDR3 length: 13 residues. CDR1 is SNHLY, CDR2 FYNNEI, per germline. CDR3 sequence (DNA): TGTGCCAGCAGGGCCAGGGCAGGGGAAGGCTACACCTTC. This encodes CASRARAGEGYTF.

The genes are TRBV30 and TRBJ1-6; D may be TRBD1 (6 bases). The CDR3 extends over 13 amino acids. Looked up from germline, CDR1 is GTSNPN and CDR2 is SVGIG (reference sequence). Trimming removed 2 bases at V and 11 bases at J, with 13 bases between. The CDR3 here is CAWSSGVGAPLHF. The CDR3, as DNA: TGTGCCTGGAGTTCAGGGGTCGGGGCACCCCTCCACTTT.

A single count supports this clone. J is TRBJ1-1 and V is TRBV5-1; tentatively, D is TRBD1 (5 bases). Deletions cut 0 bases from V and 0 bases from J, with 15 bases between. Germline-derived CDR1 and CDR2 are SGHRS and YFSETQ. CDR3 length: 17 residues. In DNA, the CDR3 is TGCGCCAGCAGCTTGGGTGGCACAGGATTTATGAACACTGAAGCTTTCTTT. Its translation: CASSLGGTGFMNTEAFF. The variable domain in full, completed from reference TRBV5-1 and TRBJ1-1, reads KAGVTQTPRYLIKTRGQQVTLSCSPISGHRSVSWYQQTPGQGLQFLFEYFSETQRNKGNFPGRFSGRQFSNSRSEMNVSTLELGDSALYLCASSLGGTGFMNTEAFFGQGTRLTVV.

The V gene is TRBV11-2, the J gene TRBJ1-3; TRBD1 is a possible D gene (5 bases). The CDR3 consists of 17 residues. From germline, CDR1 is SGHAT and CDR2 FQNNGV. V shed 5 bases and J shed 4 bases, with 21 bases lying between them. The CDR3 DNA reads TGTGCCAGCAGCCCCCGGGACGTCCGTGTCTCGGGAAACACCATATATTTT. This sequence encodes CASSPRDVRVSGNTIYF.

CDR3 residues: CASSVDGQGSYEQYF. The CDR3 DNA follows: TGTGCCAGCAGCGTAGATGGACAGGGGTCCTACGAGCAGTACTTC. The chain links TRBV9 to TRBJ2-7; 9 nucleotides agree with TRBD1. V lost 0 bases, J lost 1 base, and 2 bases stayed unmatched. CDR1 and CDR2 (germline): SGDLS, YYNGEE. The CDR3 loop spans 15 amino acids.

This clone appeared a few times. The chain employs TRBV6-6 and TRBJ1-4; D gene uncertain. The V gene's germline CDR1 is MNHNY and CDR2 SVGAGI (reference sequence). CDR3 length equals 12 residues. Trimming cost V 0 bases and J 8 bases, with 4 bases left between them. CDR3 amino acids: CASSYSGEKLFF. The CDR3 DNA follows: TGTGCCAGCAGTTACTCGGGAGAAAAACTGTTTTTT.

The rearrangement links TRBV10-3 to TRBJ2-7; TRBD1 matches at 7 bases. CDR3 length: 16 amino acids. Germline trimming cut 6 bases from V and 5 bases from J; bases unmatched to any gene: 16. Germline CDR1 reads ENHRY; CDR2 reads SYGVKD. The CDR3 spells CAIRTTSGTVNDEQYF. CDR3 DNA: TGTGCCATCAGGACAACCTCCGGGACAGTGAACGACGAGCAGTACTTC.

The chain links TRBV14 to TRBJ1-4, with 7 nucleotides matching TRBD1. This CDR3 is built from 17 residues. After removal of 4 bases from V and 6 bases from J, the junction contained 14 bases not matched to a gene. CDR1 and CDR2 from the germline V gene are SGHDN and FVKESK. CDR3 in amino acids: CASSPLPGQNNYEKLFF. The CDR3 nucleotides are TGTGCCAGCAGCCCCCTACCGGGACAGAACAATTATGAAAAACTGTTTTTT. Using reference TRBV14 and TRBJ1-4 for the parts outside the CDR3, the full variable domain is EAGVTQFPSHSVIEKGQTVTLRCDPISGHDNLYWYRRVMGKEIKFLLHFVKESKQDESGMPNNRFLAERTGGTYSTLKVQPAELEDSGVYFCASSPLPGQNNYEKLFFGSGTQLSVL.